This T cell receptor (beta chain) comes out of a study of blood T cell repertoires in COVID-19 (dated by TCRdb to about 2020). Background for the entire study: The collaborator samples originated in the United States, Italy and Spain and spanned the acute and convalescent phases of COVID-19. The material from the prospective study consisted of cDNA or gDNA derived from T cells, B-cell-depleted T cells, or PBMCs. Subjects who had been exposed to COVID-19, were actively infected with it, or had recovered from it provided the deeply sampled blood TCRbeta repertoires that made up the dataset. A freely available public database, intended as a resource for researchers studying the immune response to SARS-CoV-2, is where the repertoires were released. Samples came from the ongoing ImmuneRACE study (first 160 participants) plus 1,254 subjects from 6 global collaborators. A de-identified subject ID, COVID-19 status, age in years and sex were almost always included in the sample metadata. Where available, HLA class I and class II types were obtained from metadata supplied by the sample provider rather than from assay-based typing. The full study reports these points: Clinical and demographic metadata were provided uncurated, with the amount varying by source and participant.

For this chain, trimming is 6 bases at the V end and 5 bases at the J end, and the number of junction bases without a gene match is 7. Reading the germline V gene gives CDR1 SGHNT and CDR2 YENEEA. The CDR3 runs 16 amino acids, cysteine and phenylalanine included. This entry keeps only the CDR3 DNA: 48 bases, framed from base 1. Collaborating institutions collected whole blood in K2EDTA tubes following their own protocols. For TCRbeta analysis, collaborators shipped samples in one of three forms: frozen whole blood, isolated PBMCs, or DNA extracted from either of those sample types. TCRbeta CDR3 regions were amplified from genomic DNA using the immunoSEQ Assay, a bias-controlled multiplex PCR. Turning to the authors' computational methods: The number of nucleated cells in each sample was estimated by amplification of reference gene primers within the assay. Sequence reads were collapsed and filtered to measure the absolute abundance of every unique TCRbeta CDR3 rearrangement. For each sample, productive Simpson clonality was calculated as the square root of Simpson's diversity index over productive rearrangements. TCRdb took over this immuneACCESS table, retaining in-frame rearrangements with V and J assigned. Such tables are incomplete; in checked studies, under half of the missing clones stem from an unresolved V gene, and the remainder is unexplained. V and J calls plus clone size are reproduced from that table; the DNA served to infer D and trimming. Here the sample has 45,000 to 55,000 clones; about 88% occur a single time. In total, the top ten clones hold about 4.4% of the sample.

A note on this clone: Its antigen has not been determined. No clone much larger than this one lies a single base away; base qualities are absent.

This TCR derives from a man aged 50-60 years with active COVID-19. The sequencing sample was made of peripheral blood. The chain was built from TRBV11-3 and TRBJ2-5; the junction holds 15 bases that match TRBD2. The base sequence is TGTGCCAGCAGTCCCGGGACTAGCGGGGGGACGGAGACCCAGTACTTC. Its translation is CASSPGTSGGTETQYF.